The clone carrying this T cell receptor (beta chain) has just a few counts. This CDR3 has 11 residues. V shed 4 bases and J shed 4 bases, with 4 bases lying between them. The data are from a study of control samples from healthy donors and cancer patients. The assay was immunoSEQ multiplex PCR, and TCRdb's table has in-frame clones only and misses some. In the table there are roughly 120,000 clones, 85% to 95% of which are singletons. The receptor was derived from a man in his fifties or sixties with head and neck cancer. The chain employs TRBV12-3 or TRBV12-4 and TRBJ1-2; no definite D call. Sequences were obtained from PBMCs. The CDR3 DNA follows: TGTGCCAGCAGTTCCACCTATGGCTACACCTTC. Protein sequence: CASSSTYGYTF.